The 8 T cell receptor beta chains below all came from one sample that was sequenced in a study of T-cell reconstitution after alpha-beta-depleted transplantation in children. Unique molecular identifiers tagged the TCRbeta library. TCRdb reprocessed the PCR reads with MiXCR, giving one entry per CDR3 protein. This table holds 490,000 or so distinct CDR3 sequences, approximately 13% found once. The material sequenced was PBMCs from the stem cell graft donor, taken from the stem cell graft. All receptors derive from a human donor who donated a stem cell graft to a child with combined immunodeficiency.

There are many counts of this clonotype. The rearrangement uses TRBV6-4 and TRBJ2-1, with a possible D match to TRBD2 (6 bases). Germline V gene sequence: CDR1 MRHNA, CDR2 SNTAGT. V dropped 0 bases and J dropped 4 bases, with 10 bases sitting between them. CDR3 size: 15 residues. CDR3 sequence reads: CASSDSSGPYNEQFF. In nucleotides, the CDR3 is TGTGCCAGCAGTGACTCAAGCGGGCCTTACAATGAGCAGTTCTTC.

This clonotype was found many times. The CDR3 region is CASSISGSTYEQYF. Here the CDR3 DNA reads TGTGCCAGCAGCATTAGCGGGAGCACCTACGAGCAGTACTTC. The V call is TRBV5-5, the J call TRBJ2-7, with 9 bases fitting TRBD2. The germline V gene has CDR1 SGHKS and CDR2 YYEKEE (reference sequence). The V and J ends lost 4 bases and 2 bases, in that order; junction bases with no gene match: 4. The CDR3 is 14 residues long.

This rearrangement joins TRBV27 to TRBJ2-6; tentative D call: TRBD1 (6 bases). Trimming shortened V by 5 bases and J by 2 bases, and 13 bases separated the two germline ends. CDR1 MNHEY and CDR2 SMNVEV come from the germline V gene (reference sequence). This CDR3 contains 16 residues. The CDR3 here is CASSPLTGAGANVLTF. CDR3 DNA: TGTGCCAGCAGTCCACTGACAGGCGCTGGGGCCAACGTCCTGACTTTC.

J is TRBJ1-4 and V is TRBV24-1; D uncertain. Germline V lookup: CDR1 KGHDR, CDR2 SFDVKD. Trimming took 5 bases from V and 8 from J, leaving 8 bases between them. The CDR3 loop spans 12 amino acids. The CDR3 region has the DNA TGTGCCACCAGTGTGGCAGGCGAAAAACTGTTTTTT. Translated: CATSVAGEKLFF.

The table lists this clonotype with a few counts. CDR3 sequence reads: CASSQDILGNTIYF. The CDR3, as DNA: TGCGCCAGCAGCCAAGACATCCTTGGAAACACCATATATTTT. The rearrangement links TRBV4-3 to TRBJ1-3, with no clear D. Trimming took 0 bases from V and 3 from J, leaving 6 bases between them. The germline V gene has CDR1 LGHNA and CDR2 YSLEER. The CDR3 sequence is 14 residues long.

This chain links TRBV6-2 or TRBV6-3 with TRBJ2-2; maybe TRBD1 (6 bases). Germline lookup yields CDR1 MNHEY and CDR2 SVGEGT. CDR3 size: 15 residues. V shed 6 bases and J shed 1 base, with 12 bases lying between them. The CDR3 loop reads CASRLGQKNTGELFF. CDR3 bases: TGTGCCAGCAGGCTCGGACAGAAGAACACCGGGGAGCTGTTTTTT.

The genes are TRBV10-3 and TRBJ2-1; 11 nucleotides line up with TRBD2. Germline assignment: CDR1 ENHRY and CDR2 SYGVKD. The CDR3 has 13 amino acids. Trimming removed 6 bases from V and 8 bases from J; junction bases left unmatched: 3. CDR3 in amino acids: CAIRRLAGYEQFF. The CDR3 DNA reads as TGTGCCATCAGAAGACTAGCGGGGTATGAGCAGTTCTTC.

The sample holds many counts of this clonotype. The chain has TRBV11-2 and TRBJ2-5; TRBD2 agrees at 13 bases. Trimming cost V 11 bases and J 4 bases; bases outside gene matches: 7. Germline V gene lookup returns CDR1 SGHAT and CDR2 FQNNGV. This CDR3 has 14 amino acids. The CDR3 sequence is CASRTSGGGETQYF. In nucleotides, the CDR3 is TGTGCCTCCCGGACTAGCGGGGGAGGAGAGACCCAGTACTTC.